What follows are 22 T cell receptor beta chains derived from one specimen sequenced in a study of OX40 agonist ivuxolimab in advanced cancers. Using immunoSEQ multiplex PCR, the repertoire was profiled, and TCRdb retains in-frame clones only, with some absent. The sample has about 91,000 clones, around 86% seen once; the top ten hold around 1.8%. This specimen consisted of CD4+ or CD8+ T cells sorted from blood, obtained in a trial of the OX40 agonist ivuxolimab. The receptor source for this set is an adult with an advanced solid tumor such as melanoma, head and neck, liver or kidney cancer.

The chain joins TRBV11-2 to TRBJ1-1, with D hard to call. The CDR3 sequence is 16 residues long. The ends were cut back, 2 bases at V and 0 bases at J, with 13 bases in the middle. CDR1 and CDR2 (germline): SGHAT, FQNNGV. The CDR3 DNA sequence: TGTGCCAGCAGCTTAAGGTTGTCCGGGATGAACACTGAAGCTTTCTTT. It yields the protein CASSLRLSGMNTEAFF.

The rearrangement uses TRBV27 and TRBJ1-1, with TRBD1 as a possible D gene (6 bases). The germline V gene has CDR1 MNHEY and CDR2 SMNVEV (reference sequence). The CDR3 sequence is 15 residues long. Trimming took off 1 base at V and 4 bases at J, with 13 bases between the two ends. The CDR3 loop reads CASSLWGGDGTEAFF. As DNA, the CDR3 is TGTGCCAGCAGTTTATGGGGGGGCGACGGCACTGAAGCTTTCTTT.

The chain uses TRBV30 and TRBJ2-2, with a tentative D call TRBD1 (5 bases). Germline values: CDR1 GTSNPN, CDR2 SVGIG (reference sequence). The germline V and J ends were trimmed by 8 bases and 5 bases, with 18 bases remaining between them. This CDR3 comprises 14 residues. The CDR3 loop reads CAGIRVLRTGELFF. The DNA for the CDR3 is TGTGCCGGCATCAGGGTTTTACGTACCGGGGAGCTGTTTTTT.

The gene calls are TRBV7-2 and TRBJ2-5; 12 bases are a match to TRBD2. Germline-derived CDR1 and CDR2 are SGHTA and FQGNSA. The CDR3 totals 15 residues. The J segment lost 5 bases and the V segment lost 3 bases, leaving 4 bases of the junction unmatched. CDR3 sequence: CASSFLAGGGETQYF. CDR3 in DNA: TGTGCCAGCAGCTTCCTAGCGGGAGGGGGGGAGACCCAGTACTTC. Full variable domain (outside the CDR3, taken from reference TRBV7-2 and TRBJ2-5): GAGVSQSPSNKVTEKGKDVELRCDPISGHTALYWYRQSLGQGLEFLIYFQGNSAPDKSGLPSDRFSAERTGGSVSTLTIQRTQQEDSAVYLCASSFLAGGGETQYFGPGTRLLVL.

V and J are TRBV4-2 and TRBJ2-5; possibly TRBD1 or TRBD2 for D (5 bases each). The germline V gene encodes CDR1 LGHNA and CDR2 YNFKEQ. CDR3 length: 16 residues. Trimming cost V 3 bases and J 5 bases, with 19 bases left between them. This CDR3 is CASSQPGTSQGETQYF. CDR3 nucleotide sequence: TGTGCCAGCAGCCAGCCCGGGACCTCTCAAGGGGAGACCCAGTACTTC.

The rearrangement uses TRBV2 and TRBJ1-5; D unclear. Germline CDR1 and CDR2: SNHLY and FYNNEI. CDR3 length equals 13 residues. Trimming stripped 7 bases from V and 5 bases from J, with 12 bases between. For the CDR3, the DNA is TGTGCCAGCACACGGACGGCAGATCAGCCCCAGCATTTT. Protein sequence: CASTRTADQPQHF. Filled out from reference TRBV2 and TRBJ1-5, the complete variable domain reads EPEVTQTPSHQVTQMGQEVILRCVPISNHLYFYWYRQILGQKVEFLVSFYNNEISEKSEIFDDQFSVERPDGSNFTLKIRSTKLEDSAMYFCASTRTADQPQHFGDGTRLSIL.

The chain carries TRBV7-2 and TRBJ2-1, with D perhaps TRBD2 (5 bases). Germline V gene lookup returns CDR1 SGHTA and CDR2 FQGNSA. The V and J ends lost 1 base and 2 bases respectively, with 9 bases between them. This CDR3 comprises 15 residues. The CDR3 DNA follows: TGTGCCAGCAGCTTAGGGTTCGGGACCTACAATGAGCAGTTCTTC. This encodes CASSLGFGTYNEQFF. Full variable domain (outside the CDR3, taken from reference TRBV7-2 and TRBJ2-1): GAGVSQSPSNKVTEKGKDVELRCDPISGHTALYWYRQSLGQGLEFLIYFQGNSAPDKSGLPSDRFSAERTGGSVSTLTIQRTQQEDSAVYLCASSLGFGTYNEQFFGPGTRLTVL.

The chain combines TRBV5-4 with TRBJ2-5; maybe TRBD1 (7 bases). Germline CDR1 reads SGHNT; CDR2 reads YYREEE (reference sequence). Trimming cost V 4 bases and J 1 base, with 11 bases left between them. CDR3 length: 14 residues. The CDR3 spells CASSRGTVQETQYF. CDR3 DNA: TGTGCCAGCAGCCGGGGGACAGTCCAAGAGACCCAGTACTTC.

In DNA form, the CDR3 reads TGTGCCAGCAGTGAACTGGGACTAGGGAGCAATGAGCAGTTCTTC. Its protein product is CASSELGLGSNEQFF. This rearrangement joins TRBV6-1 to TRBJ2-1; TRBD2 aligns across 8 bases. CDR3 length: 15 amino acids. With 2 bases clipped from V and 6 bases from J, the junction kept 6 bases outside the gene matches. Per germline, CDR1 MNHNS and CDR2 SASEGT.

The CDR3, as DNA: TGTGCCAGCAGCCCTACAGCAGATACGCAGTATTTT. Translated: CASSPTADTQYF. The rearrangement links TRBV7-9 to TRBJ2-3; D is unclear. The length of the CDR3 is 12 residues. Between the trimmed V and J ends, which lost 5 bases and 4 bases, there was a span of 7 bases. CDR1 and CDR2 (germline): SEHNR, FQNEAQ (reference sequence). The full variable domain, completed using reference TRBV7-9 and TRBJ2-3, is DTGVSQNPRHKITKRGQNVTFRCDPISEHNRLYWYRQTLGQGPEFLTYFQNEAQLEKSRLLSDRFSAERPKGSFSTLEIQRTEQGDSAMYLCASSPTADTQYFGPGTRLTVL.

The rearrangement links TRBV19 to TRBJ2-1; D gene unclear. Trimming removed 3 bases at V and 9 bases at J, with 12 bases between. Germline loops: CDR1 LNHDA, CDR2 SQIVND (reference sequence). This CDR3 has 13 amino acids. The CDR3 DNA is TGTGCCAGTAGTATTGCAGGTTTTGGTGAGCAGTTCTTC. Amino acid sequence: CASSIAGFGEQFF.

The chain links TRBV5-4 to TRBJ2-7; 9 bases agree with TRBD2. V was pared by 1 base and J by 4 bases, with 3 bases of the junction left unmatched. Germline V lookup: CDR1 SGHNT, CDR2 YYREEE (reference sequence). The CDR3 has 14 residues. CDR3 region: CASSLSGRPYEQYF. The CDR3 DNA reads as TGTGCCAGCAGCTTGAGCGGGAGGCCGTACGAGCAGTACTTC.

The chain carries TRBV29-1 and TRBJ2-1; weak D call: TRBD1 (6 bases). The V and J ends lost 8 bases and 3 bases respectively, with 11 bases between them. This CDR3 contains 12 residues. Per germline, CDR1 SQVTM and CDR2 ANQGSEA. The CDR3 bases are TGCAGCTTACAGGACAGCTACAATGAGCAGTTCTTC. Translating gives CSLQDSYNEQFF.

The gene calls are TRBV5-6 and TRBJ2-1; D possibly corresponds to TRBD2 (5 bases). The germline CDR1 and CDR2 sequences are SGHDT and YYEEEE. The CDR3 contains 15 residues. V was cut by 1 base and J by 7 bases, with 15 bases left in between. The CDR3 loop is CASSLNRGDLNEQFF. In nucleotides, the CDR3 is TGTGCCAGCAGCTTGAATCGGGGTGACTTAAATGAGCAGTTCTTC. Full variable domain (missing parts from reference TRBV5-6 and TRBJ2-1): DAGVTQSPTHLIKTRGQQVTLRCSPKSGHDTVSWYQQALGQGPQFIFQYYEEEERQRGNFPDRFSGHQFPNYSSELNVNALLLGDSALYLCASSLNRGDLNEQFFGPGTRLTVL.

This chain joins TRBV23-1 and TRBJ2-7, with 10 bases identical to TRBD1. TRBV23-1 is marked as an open reading frame, function uncertain. The junction had 2 bases not matched to a gene; V was cut back by 0 bases and J by 0 bases. This CDR3 is built from 16 residues. In nucleotides, the CDR3 is TGCGCCAGCAGTCAATCGACAGGGGGCAGCTCCTACGAGCAGTACTTC. It is translated as CASSQSTGGSSYEQYF.

This chain links TRBV7-2 with TRBJ2-7; 13 bases fit TRBD2. This CDR3 is built from 14 residues. V was clipped by 5 bases and J by 7 bases; unmatched bases: 5. Per germline, CDR1 SGHTA and CDR2 FQGNSA. The CDR3: CASSPLAGGLEQYF. Here the CDR3 DNA reads TGTGCCAGCAGCCCACTAGCGGGAGGGCTTGAGCAGTACTTC.

V usage is TRBV7-2 and J usage is TRBJ2-1, with 7 bases lining up with TRBD1. The CDR3 consists of 15 residues. The J segment lost 2 bases and the V segment lost 5 bases, leaving 6 bases of the junction unmatched. CDR1 and CDR2 (germline): SGHTA, FQGNSA. The CDR3 reads CASSEGQPTYNEQFF. CDR3 nucleotide sequence: TGTGCCAGCAGCGAGGGACAGCCGACCTACAATGAGCAGTTCTTC.

The chain combines TRBV5-1 with TRBJ2-1; no reliable D call. The germline V gene encodes CDR1 SGHRS and CDR2 YFSETQ. With 4 bases removed from V and 8 bases from J, the gap between germline ends came to 10 bases. The CDR3 extends over 12 amino acids. Here the CDR3 DNA reads TGCGCCAGCAGCGGCAATCTGGATGAGCAGTTCTTC. Translating gives CASSGNLDEQFF.

This chain links TRBV5-1 with TRBJ1-1; D is perhaps TRBD1 (6 bases). Germline CDR1 is SGHRS and CDR2 is YFSETQ. The V gene lost 0 bases and the J gene lost 8 bases, with 8 bases spanning the gap. The CDR3 runs 12 residues. The CDR3 DNA reads as TGCGCCAGCAGCTTGGAAAGGGGGGAAGCTTTCTTT. Its translation: CASSLERGEAFF.

The chain recombines TRBV6-1 with TRBJ1-4; weak D call: TRBD1 (6 bases). Trimming stripped 1 base from V and 0 bases from J, with 6 bases between. The CDR3 sequence is 15 residues long. Germline loops: CDR1 MNHNS, CDR2 SASEGT. In nucleotides, the CDR3 is TGTGCCAGCAGTGAAGGGACAGCAACTAATGAAAAACTGTTTTTT. Translating gives CASSEGTATNEKLFF.

The genes are TRBV6-6 and TRBJ2-3; no clear D gene. Germline values: CDR1 MNHNY, CDR2 SVGAGI (reference sequence). The CDR3 covers 14 residues. V lost 2 bases to trimming and J lost 3 bases, with 9 bases between them. The chain's CDR3 is CASSYVASTDTQYF. The CDR3, as DNA: TGTGCCAGCAGTTACGTGGCATCGACAGATACGCAGTATTTT.

The chain links TRBV5-1 to TRBJ2-5; 9 nucleotides line up with TRBD2. The J segment lost 2 bases and the V segment lost 1 base, leaving 3 bases of the junction unmatched. Germline assignment: CDR1 SGHRS and CDR2 YFSETQ. The CDR3 runs to 15 residues. The CDR3 DNA sequence: TGCGCCAGCAGCTTGTTGACTAGCGGACAAGAGACCCAGTACTTC. Translating gives CASSLLTSGQETQYF.